The clone carrying this T cell receptor (beta chain) was observed once. Germline is not matched at one junction end, which may reflect a read error. This CDR3 comprises 17 residues. The sample belongs to a study of blood T cells in healthy people across ages. Sample-barcoded 5' priming and a J-beta primer mix drove a second PCR of roughly 7 to 11 cycles. A single record per CDR3 protein comes from TCRdb applying MiXCR to the 5' RACE reads. The table has about 600,000 distinct CDR3 sequences, about 45% seen once. Input material: blood. The receptor comes from a man older than 75 in good health. The chain joins TRBV12-3 or TRBV12-4 to TRBJ2-1, with 14 positions matching TRBD2. This chain's CDR3 is CAGSLGGLAGGLNEQFF. The CDR3 DNA sequence: TGTGCCGGCAGTTTGGGAGGACTAGCGGGGGGCCTCAATGAGCAGTTCTTC.